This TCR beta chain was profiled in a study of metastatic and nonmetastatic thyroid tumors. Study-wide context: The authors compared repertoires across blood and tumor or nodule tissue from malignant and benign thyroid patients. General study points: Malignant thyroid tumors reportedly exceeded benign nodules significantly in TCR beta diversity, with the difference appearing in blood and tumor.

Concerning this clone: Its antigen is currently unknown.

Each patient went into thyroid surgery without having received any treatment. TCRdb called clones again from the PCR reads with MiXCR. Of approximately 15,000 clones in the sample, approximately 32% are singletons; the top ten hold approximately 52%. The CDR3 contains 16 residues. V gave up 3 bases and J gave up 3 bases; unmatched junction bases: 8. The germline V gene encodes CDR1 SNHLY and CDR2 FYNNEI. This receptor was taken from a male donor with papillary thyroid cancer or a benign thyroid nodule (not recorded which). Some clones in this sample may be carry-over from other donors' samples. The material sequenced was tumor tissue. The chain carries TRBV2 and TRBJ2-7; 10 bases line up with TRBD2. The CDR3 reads CASSELSGRAHYEQYF. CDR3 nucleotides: TGTGCCAGCAGTGAGTTGAGCGGGAGGGCCCACTACGAGCAGTACTTC.